The clone carrying this TCR beta chain was seen once. The junction departs from germline at one end; a sequencing error may be responsible. The same CDR3 can be traced to other DNA sequences in this sample. These data originate in a study of cytomegalovirus exposure and HLA in healthy donors. The PCR had 60 Vbeta and 13 Jbeta primers. TCRdb's copy holds only in-frame clones and misses some; the assay was immunoSEQ multiplex PCR. The sample has 95,000 to 150,000 clones, about three quarters seen once. CDR1 is SNHLY, CDR2 FYNNEI, per germline. This CDR3 spans 17 amino acids. This TCR was recovered from a woman in her 40s in good health and CMV-seropositive. The chain carries TRBV2 and TRBJ2-7; 13 nucleotides align to TRBD2. The source material was PBMCs. In DNA form, the CDR3 reads TGTGCCAGCAGCGAAGATCCGGGACTAGCGGGAAGGTACGAGCAGTACTTC. Its translation is CASSEDPGLAGRYEQYF. The full variable domain, rest sourced from reference TRBV2 and TRBJ2-7, is EPEVTQTPSHQVTQMGQEVILRCVPISNHLYFYWYRQILGQKVEFLVSFYNNEISEKSEIFDDQFSVERPDGSNFTLKIRSTKLEDSAMYFCASSEDPGLAGRYEQYFGPGTRLTVT.